The present T cell receptor beta chain was sequenced within a study of blood T cells in healthy people across ages. Peripheral blood from each donor was collected in a volume of about 10 milliliters. This clonotype has at least ten counts. A second PCR, run for roughly 7 to 11 cycles, used a sample-barcoded 5' primer plus a J-beta primer mix. TCRdb analysed the 5' RACE reads with MiXCR anew, one entry per CDR3 protein. The sample has some 550,000 distinct CDR3 sequences; about 45% are singletons. This clonotype was obtained from a man aged 80 or over in good health. Sequencing was done on a sample of blood.

The CDR3 is CASSLVGTSSYNSPLHF. The CDR3 coding sequence is TGCGCCAGCAGCTTGGTGGGAACGAGCTCCTATAATTCACCCCTCCACTTT. V usage is TRBV5-1 and J usage is TRBJ1-6; D remains unclear. Germline loops: CDR1 SGHRS, CDR2 YFSETQ. This CDR3 region has 17 residues. Trimming shortened V by 0 bases and J by 0 bases, and 10 bases separated the two germline ends.